This record concerns one TCR beta chain sequence. Its cognate antigen is unknown. The CDR3 is 14 amino acids. V gave up 1 base and J gave up 7 bases, with 14 bases separating them. Germline-derived CDR1 and CDR2 are SGHRS and YFSETQ. The sample is drawn from a study of glioma-infiltrating T cells. Whole-study findings and limits: Shared blood CDR3 signature motifs marked patients with low tissue-blood divergence.

Using RNA template, CDR3s of TCR alpha and beta were amplified with iRepertoire arm-PCR. Input was roughly 100-450 ng of tissue mRNA or PBMC total RNA. TCRdb ran MiXCR on the multiplex PCR reads and lists one entry per CDR3 protein. The repertoire holds 300,000 to 450,000 distinct CDR3 sequences, with 41% as singletons. The receptor was derived from a human donor with low-grade glioma or glioblastoma, undergoing nonglioma brain surgery, or in good health (not recorded which). The chain recombines TRBV5-1 with TRBJ1-2, with a weak D call TRBD1 (5 bases). The sample was glioma tissue, nonneoplastic brain tissue, or PBMCs (not recorded which). The CDR3 sequence is CASSLTVSGTGYTF. The CDR3 nucleotides read TGCGCCAGCAGCTTGACAGTCTCGGGGACTGGCTACACCTTC. Variable domain in full (rest from reference TRBV5-1 and TRBJ1-2): KAGVTQTPRYLIKTRGQQVTLSCSPISGHRSVSWYQQTPGQGLQFLFEYFSETQRNKGNFPGRFSGRQFSNSRSEMNVSTLELGDSALYLCASSLTVSGTGYTFGSGTRLTVV.